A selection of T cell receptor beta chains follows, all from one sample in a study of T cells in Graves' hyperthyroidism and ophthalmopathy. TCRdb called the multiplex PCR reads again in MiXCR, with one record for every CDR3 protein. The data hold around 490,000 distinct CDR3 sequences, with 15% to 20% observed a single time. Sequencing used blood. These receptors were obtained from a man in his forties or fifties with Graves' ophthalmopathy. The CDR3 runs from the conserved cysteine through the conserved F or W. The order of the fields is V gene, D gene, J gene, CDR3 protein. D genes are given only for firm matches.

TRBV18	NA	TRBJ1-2	CASSLYEGRVNYGYIF
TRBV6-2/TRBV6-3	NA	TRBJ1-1	CATRWGSEGEAFF
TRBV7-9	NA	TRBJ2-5	CASNRVEGAQYF
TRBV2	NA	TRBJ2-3	CASSDFVGGLPQDVTDTQYF
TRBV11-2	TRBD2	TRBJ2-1	CASSPPGLAGYNEQFF
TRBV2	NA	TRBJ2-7	CASSLLEDPYEQYF
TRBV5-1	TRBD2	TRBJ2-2	CASSLRTSGRGAGELFF
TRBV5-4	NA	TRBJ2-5	CASSLEGVLETQYF
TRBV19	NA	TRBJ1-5	CASSMVPASNQPQHF
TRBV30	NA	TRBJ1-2	CAWKQGTPSPYGYTF
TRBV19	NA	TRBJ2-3	CASSILVATDTQYF
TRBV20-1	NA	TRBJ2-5	CSARDHLRGGRKTQYF
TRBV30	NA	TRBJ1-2	CAWSVAGTYGYTF
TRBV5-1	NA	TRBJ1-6	CASSFSGTGNSPLHF